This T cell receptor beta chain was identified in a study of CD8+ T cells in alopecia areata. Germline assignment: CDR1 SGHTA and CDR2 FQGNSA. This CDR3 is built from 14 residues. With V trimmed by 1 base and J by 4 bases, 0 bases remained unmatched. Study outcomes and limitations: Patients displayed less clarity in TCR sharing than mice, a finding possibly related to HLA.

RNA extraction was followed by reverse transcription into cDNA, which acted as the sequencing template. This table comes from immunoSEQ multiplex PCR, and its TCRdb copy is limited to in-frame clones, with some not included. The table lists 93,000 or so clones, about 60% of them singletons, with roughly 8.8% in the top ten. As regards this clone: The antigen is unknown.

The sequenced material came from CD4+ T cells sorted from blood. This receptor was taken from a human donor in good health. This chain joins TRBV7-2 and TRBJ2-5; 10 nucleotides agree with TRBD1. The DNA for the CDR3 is TGTGCCAGCAGCTTAGGGGACAGGGGAGAGACCCAGTACTTC. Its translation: CASSLGDRGETQYF.